This T cell receptor (beta chain) was profiled in a study of cytomegalovirus exposure and HLA in healthy donors (dated by TCRdb to 2016 to 2017). With respect to the entire study: An earlier analysis of approximately 590 of the donors reported 250 to 300 Gb of sequence data and approximately 110 million unique TCR beta sequences from approximately 180 million T cells. The study combined high-throughput TCR immunosequencing, statistical association of individual TCRs with disease status, and machine learning to predict cytomegalovirus infection status. In the later analysis, no new phenotypic data were used to find candidate immune exposures; instead, reliance was placed on TCR beta sequences and their occurrence across donors. The study aimed to test whether cataloging public T cell receptors could reveal signatures of past pathogen exposure. A handful of DR-DQ haplotypes were handled as single units for association and clustering because linkage in the cohort was strong. Donor age, sex, ethnicity and CMV serostatus were compiled alongside the repertoire data. Typing coverage varied by locus: roughly 620-640 donors for A, B, C, DRB1 and DQB1; roughly 510 for DQA1; about 570 for DPA1; under 490 for DPB1. Genome-wide SNP genotypes for about three fifths of the roughly 670 donors were used in a later genetic analysis, which treated that subset as a discovery cohort. Every discovery cohort repertoire had been produced on one sequencing platform. The T cell repertoires of 670 or so subjects were profiled by immunosequencing and related to cytomegalovirus serostatus. In a later analysis, previously published TCR beta repertoires from 666 donors were re-analyzed and high-resolution HLA genotyping was added so that TCR occurrence patterns could be studied. HLA typing included class I and class II loci at four-digit resolution. In addition to the first cohort of around 670 subjects, a separate validation cohort of approximately 110 different subjects was used. Among the roughly 400 genotyped donors, approximately 77% belonged to the genetic ancestry cluster associated with self-reported Caucasian donors. To decide whether each TCR beta V gene segment behaved as functional or pseudogenic, an earlier analysis of approximately 600 of the donors relied on high-throughput TCR beta sequencing. Roughly 300 gigabases of sequencing data and tens of millions of unique TCR sequences were included in an early release covering several hundred HLA-typed donors. Among some 410 genotyped donors of the cohort, an average of about 240,000 unique TCR beta nucleotide sequences were sequenced per donor, roughly 18% of them non-productive.

The V end gives up 4 bases and the J end 7 bases, leaving 1 base in the junction not matched to a gene. The CDR3 numbers 12 residues from cysteine through phenylalanine. CDR3 DNA is the only sequence kept; it has 36 bases, read in frame from the first base. CDR1 SGDLS and CDR2 YYNGEE were looked up in the germline V gene. The paper's findings and limits, for the study overall: When HLA alleles, especially DR and DQ, strongly co-occurred, attributing TCR associations to individual alleles was difficult. The classifier was reported to diagnose cytomegalovirus status with high specificity and sensitivity in both the original and validation cohorts. At a false discovery rate of 0.05, a later analysis linked approximately 18,000 TCR beta sequences to specific HLA alleles. Because counts were too low, approximately 15 rarely observed V segments, including chromosome 9 orphons, were excluded from the earlier analysis of around 640 of the donors. Linkage disequilibrium might explain the correlated functional status among segregating V segments, but an unknown experimental factor could not be excluded. A further reported finding was that TCR beta sequences accurately predicted the HLA-A and HLA-B alleles for most subjects in the first cohort. In a later analysis, HLA-associated TCR beta chains showed more clonal expansion and lower generation probabilities than non-associated chains that were equally common. While some public TCRs were present in many individuals, most TCR sequences turned up only very rarely across donors. According to the authors, the approach could potentially be generalized to other disease states and immunological phenotypes. According to a later genetic analysis, donors in an Asian-associated ancestry cluster had fewer N-insertions in productive TCRs than the roughly 670-donor mean. The presence/absence analyses assumed that sequencing depth was roughly uniform across donors, and that assumption may not be true. Some IMGT-functional V segments, including TRBV6-2 and TRBV6-3, could not be distinguished by the 87-base-pair reads and were therefore excluded. In an earlier analysis of around 600 of the donors, most TCR beta V segments were observed in productive rearrangements about 87% or about 30% of the time, broadly matching IMGT annotations. A total of some 180 TCR beta chains were listed by the study as associated with cytomegalovirus. For the cohort, immune exposure information was limited to CMV serostatus. A later analysis found that most CMV-associated TCR beta chains appeared HLA-restricted, with HLA associations seemingly driven largely by CMV exposure. According to a later analysis, TCR association rates differed among HLA loci, with DRB1 alleles showing the most associated TCRs and HLA-C alleles showing the fewest. The sequencing pipeline was judged likely to have produced a cluster of highly shared sequence variants as a technical artifact. Because HLA typing was missing for some donors at each locus, association tests included only the typed subset. In vitro tests confirmed that a few of the cytomegalovirus-associated TCR beta chains recognize cytomegalovirus antigens. Only TCR beta chains were sequenced in this cohort, and the absence of alpha or paired-chain data limited detectable features. In a later analysis, several top co-occurrence clusters were reported to appear linked to parvovirus B19, influenza, CMV and Epstein-Barr virus. In a later genetic analysis, a missense DCLRE1C variant was associated with V-gene and J-gene trimming of TCR beta chains, and the association was replicated in an independent cohort.

The cohort comprised around 690 healthy bone marrow donors. At the time of sampling, every cohort member was nominally healthy, though immune exposures that went unrecorded were likely present. The donor was CMV seropositive and belonged to the group of more than 250 seropositive cohort members. Each donor provided a peripheral blood sample, and peripheral blood mononuclear cells were used for TCR beta sequencing. Genomic DNA extraction from the blood cell samples was performed with the Qiagen DNeasy Blood Extraction Kit. Receptor libraries were prepared by the immunoSEQ multiplex PCR assay. A mixture of 60 forward primers for TCR Vbeta segments and 13 reverse primers for TCR Jbeta segments was used in the multiplex PCR. Amplification of the CDR3 region of rearranged TCR beta genes was performed with a multiplex PCR assay on genomic DNA. The Illumina HiSeq System was used to sequence the amplified TCR beta libraries as 87-base-pair reads. The authors processed their data as follows. Across the 500 to 850 repertoires, a later analysis counted some 81 million unique TCR beta chains, 9.5 million to 13 million of which were shared by at least two donors. A nearest-neighbor algorithm error-corrected the raw reads and collapsed the reads into unique sequences, merging closely related sequences to remove PCR and sequencing errors. CDR3 sequences were aligned to IMGT reference sequences to assign V, D and J gene segments. For a sequence to be retained, a match of at least six nucleotides to both a V gene segment and a J gene segment was required. A rearrangement was called productive if the CDR3 had no stop codons and remained in frame with V and J, and every other rearrangement was called non-productive. Following IMGT convention, CDR3 was defined as the stretch from the second conserved V-encoded cysteine to the conserved J-encoded phenylalanine. In an earlier analysis of 500 to 650 of the donors, sequences lacking an unambiguous match to a single V gene segment were excluded. In an earlier analysis of approximately 550 of the donors, V segments were called functional above 56.7% productive rearrangements and were called segregating when the between-donor standard deviation exceeded 5%. A statistical classification framework was developed to diagnose cytomegalovirus status using the catalog of TCR beta chain sequences. A later analysis assigned V and J genes by comparing TCR nucleotide sequences with IMGT/GENE-DB human TR gene sequences. A later analysis assigned CDR3 sequences and most-parsimonious VDJ recombination scenarios with the TCRdist pipeline. In a later analysis, each TCR beta chain was defined by its CDR3 amino acid sequence together with its V-gene family, and reads without a unique V-gene family were excluded. To address suspected cross-contamination and a sequencing artifact, a later analysis removed around 590 highly shared, low-generation-probability nucleotide sequences. In a later analysis, a clonal expansion index was calculated for each public chain from normalized within-repertoire ranks of inferred template counts. Generation probabilities in a later analysis came from a VDJ recombination model fitted to out-of-frame rearrangements, and those results were checked against IGoR. A later analysis scored TCR-TCR, TCR-HLA and TCR-CMV co-occurrence with hypergeometric tests, applying a repertoire-size bias correction to TCR pairs. In a later analysis, false discovery rates were estimated by permuting HLA or CMV assignments 20 times. In a later analysis, co-occurring TCRs were grouped using DBSCAN, and TCRdist sequence similarity was added for clustering within HLA-allele-positive subsets. Repertoires with fewer than 30,000 or more than 120,000 public chains, plus five repertoires with anomalous nucleotide sharing, were excluded from co-occurrence clustering. TCRdb took this table from immuneACCESS and kept in-frame rearrangements with V and J called. Such tables lack part of the clones; where checked against another copy, unresolved V genes explain under half of the gap, and the rest is unexplained. D and trimming come from the DNA, and the V and J calls and clone size come from that table. The sample table records 150,000 to 200,000 clones; around 78% of these occur just once. Around 2% of the sample goes to the ten largest clones.

A note on this clone: No cognate antigen has been identified for it. No quality values exist for individual bases; no much larger clone is one base distant. Distinct nucleotide sequences in the sample also encode this CDR3.

This chain joins TRBV9 to TRBJ2-2, and 7 junctional nucleotides match TRBD2. The sequencing sample was made of PBMCs. The sequence derives from a woman between 25 and 40 years old in good health and CMV-seropositive. The DNA is TGTGCCAGCAGCCCGGGAGGCGGGGAGCTGTTTTTT. It encodes CASSPGGGELFF.